The 5 T cell receptor beta chains presented below share a single source sample, sequenced in a study of OX40 agonist ivuxolimab in advanced cancers. Produced via immunoSEQ multiplex PCR; TCRdb's table is partial and in-frame only. The table includes tens of thousands of clones, approximately 70% detected once. The input for sequencing was CD4+ or CD8+ T cells sorted from blood, taken in a trial of the OX40 agonist ivuxolimab. Source of these receptors: an adult with an advanced solid tumor such as melanoma, head and neck, liver or kidney cancer.

This chain connects TRBV9 to TRBJ1-5, with 9 bases identical to TRBD1. This CDR3 region has 16 residues. Germline V gives CDR1 SGDLS, CDR2 YYNGEE. The trim removed 4 bases at V and 6 bases at J, leaving 11 bases unmatched. The CDR3 bases are TGTGCCAGCAGCCCATCCGGGACAGGGTTCGGTCAGCCCCAGCATTTT. Residues: CASSPSGTGFGQPQHF. Filled out from reference TRBV9 and TRBJ1-5, the complete variable domain reads DSGVTQTPKHLITATGQRVTLRCSPRSGDLSVYWYQQSLDQGLQFLIQYYNGEERAKGNILERFSAQQFPDLHSELNLSSLELGDSALYFCASSPSGTGFGQPQHFGDGTRLSIL.

The table lists this clone with a few counts. This sequence joins TRBV29-1 and TRBJ1-1; D not resolved. Germline CDR1 reads SQVTM; CDR2 reads ANQGSEA. Trimming cost V 7 bases and J 3 bases, with 12 bases left between them. CDR3 length equals 12 residues. DNA for the CDR3: TGCAGCGCCGGTCCCGGGGACACTGAAGCTTTCTTT. It is translated as CSAGPGDTEAFF.

The sample holds one count of this clone. The J gene is TRBJ1-1, the V gene TRBV5-5, with a possible D match to TRBD1 (6 bases). The CDR3 is made up of 14 amino acids. The V gene's germline CDR1 is SGHKS and CDR2 YYEKEE (reference sequence). V was trimmed by 0 bases and J by 4 bases, leaving 10 bases between them. CDR3 nucleotides: TGTGCCAGCAGCTTGGCGGCAGGGGTCACTGAAGCTTTCTTT. This sequence encodes CASSLAAGVTEAFF.

This clone was detected ten times or more. The V and J genes are TRBV7-3 and TRBJ2-2, with D maybe TRBD1 (6 bases). The CDR3 loop spans 15 amino acids. V lost 6 bases, J lost 0 bases, and 11 bases lay in between. Germline lookup yields CDR1 SGHTA and CDR2 FQGTGA. The CDR3 region is CASSLQGTNTGELFF. The DNA for the CDR3 is TGTGCCAGCAGTCTACAGGGAACGAACACCGGGGAGCTGTTTTTT.

The chain employs TRBV6-4 and TRBJ2-7; the match to TRBD1 covers 9 bases. Germline V lookup: CDR1 MRHNA, CDR2 SNTAGT. V dropped 6 bases and J dropped 4; count of bases not matched to a gene: 10. The CDR3 contains 15 residues. The DNA of the CDR3 is TGTGCCAGCAGCGGAACCGGGACAGGGATTTACGAGCAGTACTTC. Encoded protein: CASSGTGTGIYEQYF.